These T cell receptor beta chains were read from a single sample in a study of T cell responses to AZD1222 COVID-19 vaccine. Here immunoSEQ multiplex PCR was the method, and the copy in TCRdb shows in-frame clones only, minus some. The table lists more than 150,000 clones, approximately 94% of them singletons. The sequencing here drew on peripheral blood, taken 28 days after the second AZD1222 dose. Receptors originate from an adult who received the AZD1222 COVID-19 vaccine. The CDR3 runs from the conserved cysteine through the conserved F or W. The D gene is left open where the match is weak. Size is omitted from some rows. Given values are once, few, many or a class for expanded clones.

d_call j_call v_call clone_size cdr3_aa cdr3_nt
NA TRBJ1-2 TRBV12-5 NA CASGGFLFDGYTF TGTGCTAGTGGGGGTTTCTTATTTGATGGCTACACCTTC
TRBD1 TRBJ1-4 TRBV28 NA CASTPDRVGEKLFF TGTGCCAGCACCCCGGACAGGGTTGGGGAAAAACTGTTTTTT
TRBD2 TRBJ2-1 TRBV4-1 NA CASSLERGYNEQFF TGCGCCAGCAGCCTTGAGCGGGGTTACAATGAGCAGTTCTTC
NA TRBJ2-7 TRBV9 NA CASSSGGPYEQYF TGTGCCAGCAGCAGTGGGGGGCCCTACGAGCAGTACTTC
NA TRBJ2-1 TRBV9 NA CASSSGGLGNEQFF TGTGCCAGCAGCTCAGGTGGACTTGGCAATGAGCAGTTCTTC
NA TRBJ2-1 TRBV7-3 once CASSSSLPGGRGEQFF TGTGCCAGCAGCTCCTCTCTTCCGGGGGGCCGGGGTGAGCAGTTCTTC
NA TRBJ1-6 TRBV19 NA CASSAWDGNSPLHF TGTGCCAGTAGTGCCTGGGACGGGAATTCACCCCTCCACTTT
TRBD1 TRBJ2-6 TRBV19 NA CASRDRGSSGANVLTF TGTGCCAGTAGAGACAGGGGGAGCTCTGGGGCCAACGTCCTGACTTTC
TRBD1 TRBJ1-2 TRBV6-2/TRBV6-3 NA CASSYTQGAQGYTF TGTGCCAGCAGTTACACACAGGGGGCTCAAGGCTACACCTTC
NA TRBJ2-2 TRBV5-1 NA CASIPPGRDGTGELFF TGCGCCAGCATACCACCGGGACGGGATGGCACCGGGGAGCTGTTTTTT
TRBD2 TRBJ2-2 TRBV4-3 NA CASSSAGTNTGELFF TGCGCCAGCAGCTCAGCGGGGACGAACACCGGGGAGCTGTTTTTT
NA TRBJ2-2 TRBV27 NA CASSSSSAGELFF TGTGCCAGCAGTTCCTCTAGCGCCGGGGAGCTGTTTTTT
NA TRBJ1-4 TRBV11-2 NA CASSPTSGGEKLFF TGTGCCAGCAGCCCGACCTCGGGGGGAGAAAAACTGTTTTTT
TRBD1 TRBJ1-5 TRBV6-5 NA CASSTDRGRHQPQHF TGTGCCAGCAGTACCGACAGGGGTCGGCATCAGCCCCAGCATTTT
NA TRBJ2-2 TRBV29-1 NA CSVGVRWDGELFF TGCAGCGTTGGAGTGAGGTGGGACGGGGAGCTGTTTTTT
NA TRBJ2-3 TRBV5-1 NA CASSLPGGTDTQYF TGCGCCAGCAGCTTGCCGGGGGGCACAGATACGCAGTATTTT
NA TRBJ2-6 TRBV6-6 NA CASSRQGTTGANVLTF TGTGCCAGCAGTAGACAGGGGACTACTGGGGCCAACGTCCTGACTTTC
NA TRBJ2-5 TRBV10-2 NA CASSSTLQETQYF TGCGCCAGCAGTTCGACTTTACAAGAGACCCAGTACTTC
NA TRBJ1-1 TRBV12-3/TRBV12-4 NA CAVKKKREAEAFF TGTGCCGTGAAGAAGAAGAGGGAAGCTGAAGCTTTCTTT
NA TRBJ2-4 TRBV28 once CASSLQGLAKNIQYF TGTGCCAGCAGTTTGCAGGGGCTAGCCAAAAACATTCAGTACTTC
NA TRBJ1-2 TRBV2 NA CASTPRGYPGLNYGYTF TGTGCCAGCACTCCCAGGGGATACCCAGGGTTAAACTATGGCTACACCTTC
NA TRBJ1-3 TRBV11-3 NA CASSLGAVAGNTIYF TGTGCCAGCAGCTTAGGCGCGGTTGCGGGAAACACCATATATTTT
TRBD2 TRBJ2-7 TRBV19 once CASSIISGGSYEQYF TGTGCCAGTAGTATTATCAGCGGGGGCTCCTACGAGCAGTACTTC
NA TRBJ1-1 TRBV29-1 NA CSVADGWGEAFF TGCAGCGTTGCAGACGGCTGGGGTGAAGCTTTCTTT
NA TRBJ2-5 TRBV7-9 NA CASSLGQKETQYF TGTGCCAGCAGCTTAGGGCAGAAAGAGACCCAGTACTTC
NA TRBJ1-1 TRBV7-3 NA CASSTKTGTEAFF TGTGCCAGCAGCACCAAGACAGGCACTGAAGCTTTCTTT
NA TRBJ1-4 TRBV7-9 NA CASSPNMGGSEKLFF TGTGCCAGCAGCCCGAACATGGGAGGTTCTGAAAAACTGTTTTTT
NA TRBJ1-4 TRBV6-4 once CASRRTFKNEKLFF TGTGCCAGCAGACGGACGTTCAAAAATGAAAAACTGTTTTTT
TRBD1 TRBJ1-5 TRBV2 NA CASSDRANQPQHF TGTGCCAGCAGCGACAGGGCCAATCAGCCCCAGCATTTT
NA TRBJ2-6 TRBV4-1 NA CASSQDTGTLSGANVLTF TGCGCCAGCAGCCAAGATACAGGGACCCTATCTGGGGCCAACGTCCTGACTTTC
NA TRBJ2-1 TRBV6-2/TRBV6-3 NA CASSYTPLARSSYNEQFF TGTGCCAGCAGTTACACTCCTCTAGCGCGAAGCTCCTACAATGAGCAGTTCTTC
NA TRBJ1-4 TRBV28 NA CASSAPRDSATNEKLFF TGTGCCAGCAGTGCGCCCCGCGACAGTGCAACTAATGAAAAACTGTTTTTT
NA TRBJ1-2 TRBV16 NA CASSQRANYGYTF TGTGCCAGCAGCCAGCGGGCTAACTATGGCTACACCTTC
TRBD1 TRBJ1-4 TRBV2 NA CASSSEQGKIREKLFF TGTGCCAGCAGTTCCGAACAGGGGAAAATCAGGGAAAAACTGTTTTTT
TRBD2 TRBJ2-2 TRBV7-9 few CASSLGGLAGELFF TGTGCCAGCAGCTTGGGGGGACTAGCCGGGGAGCTGTTTTTT
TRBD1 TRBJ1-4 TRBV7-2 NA CASSHWDSENEKLFF TGTGCCAGCAGCCACTGGGACAGTGAAAATGAAAAACTGTTTTTT
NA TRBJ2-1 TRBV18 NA CASSLPGSNEQFF TGTGCCAGCTCACTTCCGGGGAGCAATGAGCAGTTCTTC
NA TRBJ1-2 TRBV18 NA CASSPAGSGYTF TGTGCCAGCTCACCAGCCGGTTCTGGCTACACCTTC
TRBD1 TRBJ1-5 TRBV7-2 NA CASSLRSRTGFYRNQPQHF TGTGCCAGCAGCTTACGGAGCCGGACAGGGTTCTATCGCAATCAGCCCCAGCATTTT
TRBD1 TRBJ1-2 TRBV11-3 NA CASSSARGKAGYTF TGTGCCAGCAGCTCGGCCAGGGGGAAGGCTGGCTACACCTTC
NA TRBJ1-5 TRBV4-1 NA CASSLTGYGQPQHF TGCGCCAGCAGCCTGACGGGGTATGGTCAGCCCCAGCATTTT
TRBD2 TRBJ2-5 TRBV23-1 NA CASSQGRDEETQYF TGCGCCAGCAGTCAAGGGAGGGATGAGGAGACCCAGTACTTC
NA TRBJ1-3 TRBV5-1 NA CASRGSIYF TGCGCCAGCAGAGGTTCCATATATTTT
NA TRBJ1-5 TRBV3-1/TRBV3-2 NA CAGRDPISNQPQHF TGTGCCGGCAGGGACCCGATTAGCAATCAGCCCCAGCATTTT
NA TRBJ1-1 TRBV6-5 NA CASRRGSENTEAFF TGTGCCAGCAGGAGGGGCAGCGAGAACACTGAAGCTTTCTTT
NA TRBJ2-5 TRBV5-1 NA CASRSQETQYF TGCGCCAGCAGGTCGCAAGAGACCCAGTACTTC
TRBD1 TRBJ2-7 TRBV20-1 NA CSASSRGRYEQYF TGCAGTGCTAGTAGCAGGGGGCGTTACGAGCAGTACTTC
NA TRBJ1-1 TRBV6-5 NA CASSSTRTEAFF TGTGCCAGCAGCTCGACAAGGACTGAAGCTTTCTTT
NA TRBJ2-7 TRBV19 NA CASRVTGSSYEQYF TGTGCCAGCAGGGTTACAGGGAGCTCCTACGAGCAGTACTTC
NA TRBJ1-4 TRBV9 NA CASRGQGGDEKLFF TGTGCCAGCAGGGGTCAGGGAGGGGATGAAAAACTGTTTTTT
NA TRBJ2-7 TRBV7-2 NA CASVQQGVSYEQYF TGTGCCAGCGTCCAGCAGGGAGTGTCCTACGAGCAGTACTTC
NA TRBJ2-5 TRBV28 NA CASSPWETQYF TGTGCCAGCAGTCCCTGGGAGACCCAGTACTTC
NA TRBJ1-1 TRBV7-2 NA CASSLVEGGTEAFF TGTGCCAGCAGCTTAGTTGAGGGGGGCACTGAAGCTTTCTTT
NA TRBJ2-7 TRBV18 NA CASSRLPFTYEQYF TGTGCCAGCTCACGCCTACCTTTCACCTACGAGCAGTACTTC
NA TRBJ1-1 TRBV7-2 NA CASSLEGMVANTEAFF TGTGCCAGCAGCTTAGAAGGTATGGTAGCGAACACTGAAGCTTTCTTT
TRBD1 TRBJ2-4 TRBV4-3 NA CASSQDWTGGAKNIQYF TGCGCCAGCAGCCAAGATTGGACAGGGGGGGCCAAAAACATTCAGTACTTC
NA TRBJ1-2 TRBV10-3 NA CAISEVLSYGYTF TGTGCCATCAGTGAGGTGTTGTCCTATGGCTACACCTTC
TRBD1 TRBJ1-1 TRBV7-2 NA CASSLTTGSYTEAFF TGTGCCAGCAGCTTAACGACAGGGTCGTACACTGAAGCTTTCTTT
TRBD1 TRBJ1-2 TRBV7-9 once CASSFTGVYGYTF TGTGCCAGCAGCTTCACAGGGGTCTATGGCTACACCTTC